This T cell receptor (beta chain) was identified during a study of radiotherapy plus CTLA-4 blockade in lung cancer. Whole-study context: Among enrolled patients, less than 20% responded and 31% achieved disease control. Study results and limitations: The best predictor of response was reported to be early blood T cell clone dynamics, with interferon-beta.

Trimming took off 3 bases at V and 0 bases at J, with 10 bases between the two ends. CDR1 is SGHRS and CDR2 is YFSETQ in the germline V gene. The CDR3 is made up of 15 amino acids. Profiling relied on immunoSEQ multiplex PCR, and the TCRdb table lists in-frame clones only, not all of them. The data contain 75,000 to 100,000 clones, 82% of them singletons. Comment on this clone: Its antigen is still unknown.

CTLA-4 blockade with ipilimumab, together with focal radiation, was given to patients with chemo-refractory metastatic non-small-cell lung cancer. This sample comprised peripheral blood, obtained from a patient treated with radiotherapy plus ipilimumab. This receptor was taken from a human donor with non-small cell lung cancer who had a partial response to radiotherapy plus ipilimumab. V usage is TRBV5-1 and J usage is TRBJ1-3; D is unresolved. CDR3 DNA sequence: TGCGCCAGCAGCTCCGCTCGGTCCTCTGGAAACACCATATATTTT. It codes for CASSSARSSGNTIYF.